One sample yielded the 20 T cell receptor beta chains listed below, sequenced in a study of cytomegalovirus exposure and HLA in healthy donors. The PCR was carried out with 60 Vbeta primers and 13 Jbeta primers. Assay: immunoSEQ multiplex PCR; the TCRdb copy retains only in-frame clones and omits some. Of 90,000 to 140,000 clones detected, around 85% appear once; the ten largest clones hold 6.9%. Material for sequencing was PBMCs. The receptors derive from a man between 25 and 39 years old in good health and CMV-seropositive.

V and J are TRBV4-3 and TRBJ2-3, with D possibly being TRBD2 (7 bases). Germline lookup yields CDR1 LGHNA and CDR2 YSLEER. The germline V and J ends were trimmed by 0 bases and 4 bases, with 17 bases remaining between them. The CDR3 is 17 residues long. The CDR3 coding sequence is TGCGCCAGCAGCCAAGATCGGGGGGCGGGGGCCTCAGATACGCAGTATTTT. Translated: CASSQDRGAGASDTQYF.

V gene TRBV7-2 combines with J gene TRBJ2-4; 15 nucleotides align to TRBD2. The germline V gene has CDR1 SGHTA and CDR2 FQGNSA. The CDR3 runs to 18 residues. V lost 0 bases to trimming and J lost 8 bases; unmatched junction nucleotides: 8. CDR3 DNA sequence: TGTGCCAGCAGCTTAGCCCGGACTAGCGGGGGGGCCGCGGACATTCAGTACTTC. It translates to CASSLARTSGGAADIQYF.

This chain connects TRBV5-4 to TRBJ2-5, with 7 bases aligning to TRBD1. Germline values: CDR1 SGHNT, CDR2 YYREEE (reference sequence). With 4 bases clipped from V and 1 base from J, the junction kept 7 bases outside the gene matches. The CDR3 sequence is 15 residues long. The CDR3 spells CASSATTGIQETQYF. CDR3 sequence (DNA): TGTGCCAGCAGCGCGACGACAGGGATCCAAGAGACCCAGTACTTC.

The CDR3 bases are TGTGCCAGCAGCCCGAGCCGGGACAGGGGCTCCTACGAGCAGTACTTC. It specifies CASSPSRDRGSYEQYF. V and J are TRBV7-6 and TRBJ2-7; 10 nucleotides line up with TRBD1. CDR1 SGHVS and CDR2 FNYEAQ come from the germline V gene. CDR3 size: 16 residues. V lost 5 bases, J lost 0 bases, and 7 bases stayed unmatched.

This clone showed up just a few times. The V and J genes are TRBV6-1 and TRBJ1-2; no firm D call. CDR1 and CDR2 (germline): MNHNS, SASEGT. This CDR3 contains 16 residues. The germline V and J ends were trimmed by 2 bases and 0 bases, with 13 bases remaining between them. The CDR3 loop is CASSEFAGSTNYGYTF. DNA of the CDR3: TGTGCCAGCAGTGAATTCGCAGGATCGACTAACTATGGCTACACCTTC.

The rearrangement links TRBV25-1 to TRBJ2-2; the D gene is possibly TRBD1 (6 bases). Trimming stripped 5 bases from V and 4 bases from J, with 11 bases between. Germline V lookup: CDR1 MGHDK, CDR2 SYGVNS. The CDR3 totals 14 residues. CDR3: CASSKGHSTGELFF. In DNA form, the CDR3 reads TGTGCCAGCAGTAAGGGACACAGCACCGGGGAGCTGTTTTTT.

The chain carries TRBV20-1 and TRBJ2-5, with D maybe TRBD2 (6 bases). The CDR3 runs 11 residues. Trimming removed 0 bases at V and 9 bases at J, with 8 bases between. Looked up from germline, CDR1 is DFQATT and CDR2 is SNEGSKA (reference sequence). The CDR3 DNA reads as TGCAGTGCTAGAGAGAGGAGGGCCCAGTACTTC. This sequence encodes CSARERRAQYF.

The table lists this clone with a few counts. The rearrangement links TRBV2 to TRBJ2-3, with 10 bases matching TRBD2. This CDR3 is built from 16 residues. Looked up from germline, CDR1 is SNHLY and CDR2 is FYNNEI. The J segment lost 6 bases and the V segment lost 3 bases, leaving 9 bases of the junction unmatched. The CDR3 coding sequence is TGTGCCAGCAGTGACGGCCAGCGGGGGGGCCCGGATACGCAGTATTTT. As protein: CASSDGQRGGPDTQYF.

This chain connects TRBV5-4 to TRBJ1-2; possibly TRBD1 for D (5 bases). The length of the CDR3 is 14 residues. Germline CDR1 reads SGHNT; CDR2 reads YYREEE (reference sequence). The V gene lost 4 bases and the J gene lost 8 bases, with 18 bases spanning the gap. CDR3: CASSLGGEISGYTF. The CDR3 DNA reads TGTGCCAGCAGCCTGGGGGGAGAAATAAGCGGCTACACCTTC.

The chain recombines TRBV11-1 with TRBJ2-3; 9 nucleotides agree with TRBD1. The CDR3 is 15 amino acids. Germline trimming cut 4 bases from V and 5 bases from J; bases unmatched to any gene: 7. CDR1 is SGHAT and CDR2 is FQDESV in the germline V gene (reference sequence). The CDR3, as DNA: TGTGCCAGCAGCTCAGGGACAGGGCTCAGAGATACGCAGTATTTT. Its translation: CASSSGTGLRDTQYF.

The chain couples TRBV30 to TRBJ1-1; D may be TRBD1 (6 bases). The CDR3 extends over 14 amino acids. V was shortened by 5 bases and J by 1 base, with 14 bases between the two germline ends. Germline V gene lookup returns CDR1 GTSNPN and CDR2 SVGIG (reference sequence). The chain's CDR3 is CAWGQGQSNTEAFF. In DNA form, the CDR3 reads TGTGCCTGGGGGCAGGGGCAGTCGAACACTGAAGCTTTCTTT.

This rearrangement joins TRBV18 to TRBJ1-2; possibly TRBD1 for D (5 bases). This CDR3 is 14 amino acids long. CDR1 is KGHSH and CDR2 is LQKENI in the germline V gene. Deletions cut 1 base from V and 4 bases from J, with 10 bases between. The CDR3 spells CASSPQGTGYGYTF. CDR3 nucleotide sequence: TGTGCCAGCTCACCACAGGGCACAGGCTATGGCTACACCTTC. The full variable domain, in which reference TRBV18 and TRBJ1-2 provide the parts outside the CDR3, is NAGVMQNPRHLVRRRGQEARLRCSPMKGHSHVYWYRQLPEEGLKFMVYLQKENIIDESGMPKERFSAEFPKEGPSILRIQQVVRGDSAAYFCASSPQGTGYGYTFGSGTRLTVV.

The V and J genes are TRBV7-2 and TRBJ1-2, with D perhaps matching TRBD1 (6 bases). V lost 1 base and J 3 bases, leaving 12 bases between the germline ends. The CDR3 runs to 15 residues. Per the germline V gene, CDR1 is SGHTA and CDR2 is FQGNSA. CDR3 sequence: CASSLEPQGYYGYTF. DNA for the CDR3: TGTGCCAGCAGCTTAGAACCCCAGGGGTACTATGGCTACACCTTC.

The chain has TRBV27 and TRBJ2-7; D unresolved. The V end was cut by 6 bases, the J end by 2 bases, with 11 bases between. Germline CDR1 and CDR2: MNHEY and SMNVEV (reference sequence). This CDR3 is built from 13 residues. The CDR3 here is CASRAAATYEQYF. The CDR3 nucleotides are TGTGCCAGCAGGGCGGCAGCAACCTACGAGCAGTACTTC.

The CDR3, as DNA: TGTGCCAGCTCCAGGCGAATAGTTGCAACTAATGAAAAACTGTTTTTT. Its translation is CASSRRIVATNEKLFF. The chain combines TRBV2 with TRBJ1-4; no clear D gene. The germline V and J ends were trimmed by 8 bases and 0 bases, with 16 bases remaining between them. The CDR3 has 16 amino acids. The V gene's germline CDR1 is SNHLY and CDR2 FYNNEI.

V is TRBV9 and J is TRBJ1-5, with no clear D. Trimming stripped 3 bases from V and 3 bases from J, with 13 bases between. CDR1 SGDLS and CDR2 YYNGEE come from the germline V gene. The CDR3 has 15 amino acids. CDR3 residues: CASSAGVGNNQPQHF. For the CDR3, the DNA is TGTGCCAGCAGCGCCGGGGTGGGGAACAATCAGCCCCAGCATTTT.

The V gene is TRBV6-6, the J gene TRBJ2-3; TRBD1 matches 10 bases. The CDR3 runs to 14 residues. With 6 bases clipped from V and 4 bases from J, the junction kept 4 bases outside the gene matches. CDR1 and CDR2 (germline): MNHNY, SVGAGI (reference sequence). CDR3 region: CASRGQGRADTQYF. CDR3 bases: TGTGCCAGCAGGGGACAGGGGAGGGCAGATACGCAGTATTTT.

The rearrangement links TRBV5-1 to TRBJ1-2; D unclear. Between the trimmed V and J ends, which lost 6 bases and 3 bases, there was a span of 15 bases. Germline CDR1 reads SGHRS; CDR2 reads YFSETQ. The CDR3 spans 14 residues. This CDR3 is CASTEFPQDYGYTF. The CDR3 bases are TGCGCCAGCACCGAATTCCCCCAGGACTATGGCTACACCTTC.

The rearrangement uses TRBV30 and TRBJ1-3, with 7 bases aligning to TRBD1. The CDR3 length is 17 residues. Per the germline V gene, CDR1 is GTSNPN and CDR2 is SVGIG (reference sequence). V was clipped by 3 bases and J by 0 bases; unmatched bases: 11. The CDR3 here is CAWRRSQGEFSGNTIYF. In DNA, the CDR3 is TGTGCCTGGAGGCGGAGTCAGGGGGAGTTCTCTGGAAACACCATATATTTT.

The CDR3 DNA is TGTGCCATCAGTGACCCTGCCGCGGGGCGTCAAGAGACCCAGTACTTC. It is translated as CAISDPAAGRQETQYF. The chain employs TRBV10-3 and TRBJ2-5; the D gene is possibly TRBD2 (6 bases). CDR3 length: 16 residues. Germline assignment: CDR1 ENHRY and CDR2 SYGVKD. Trimming pared 3 bases from V and 2 bases from J, leaving 16 bases between.